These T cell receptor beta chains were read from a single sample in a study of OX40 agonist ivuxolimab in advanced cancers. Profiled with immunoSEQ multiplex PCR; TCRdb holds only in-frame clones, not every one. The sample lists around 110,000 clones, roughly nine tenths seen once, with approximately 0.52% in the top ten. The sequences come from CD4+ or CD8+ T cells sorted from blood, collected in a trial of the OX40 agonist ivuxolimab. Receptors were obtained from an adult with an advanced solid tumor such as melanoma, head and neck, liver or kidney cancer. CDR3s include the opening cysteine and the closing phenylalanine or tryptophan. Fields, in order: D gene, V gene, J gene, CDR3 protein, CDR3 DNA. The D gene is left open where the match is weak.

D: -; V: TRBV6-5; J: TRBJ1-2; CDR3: CASSPGTYGYTF; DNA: TGTGCCAGCAGCCCTGGGACCTATGGCTACACCTTC
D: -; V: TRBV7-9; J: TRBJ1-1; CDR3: CASSLLSTGNTEAFF; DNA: TGTGCCAGCAGCTTACTTTCGACGGGAAACACTGAAGCTTTCTTT
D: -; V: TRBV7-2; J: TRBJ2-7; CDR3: CASSLGSTGSYEQYF; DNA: TGTGCCAGCAGCTTGGGATCGACAGGTTCCTACGAGCAGTACTTC
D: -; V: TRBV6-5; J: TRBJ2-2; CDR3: CASSPEGGRVFF; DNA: TGTGCCAGCAGTCCCGAAGGGGGTAGGGTGTTTTTT
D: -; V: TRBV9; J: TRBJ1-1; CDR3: CASSVVPGAEAFF; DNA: TGTGCCAGCAGCGTAGTTCCGGGGGCTGAAGCTTTCTTT
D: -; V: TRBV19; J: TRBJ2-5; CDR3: CASSGPSETQYF; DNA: TGTGCCAGTTCGGGGCCCTCGGAGACCCAGTACTTC
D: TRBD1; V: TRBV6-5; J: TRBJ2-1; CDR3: CASTIRQGYNEQFF; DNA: TGTGCCAGTACTATTCGACAGGGATACAATGAGCAGTTCTTC
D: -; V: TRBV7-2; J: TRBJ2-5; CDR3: CASSLAAGGQGAQYF; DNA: TGTGCCAGCAGCTTGGCGGCTGGGGGCCAAGGAGCCCAGTACTTC
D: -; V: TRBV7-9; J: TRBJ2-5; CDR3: CASSLSGSAETQYF; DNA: TGTGCCAGCAGCTTGTCGGGGTCGGCGGAGACCCAGTACTTC
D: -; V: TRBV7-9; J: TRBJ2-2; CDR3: CASSRGLAGGELFF; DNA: TGTGCCAGCAGCCGTGGCCTCGCCGGCGGGGAGCTGTTTTTT
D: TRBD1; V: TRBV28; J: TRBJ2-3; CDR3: CASRSSPGQGLSDTQYF; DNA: TGTGCCAGCAGATCAAGTCCGGGACAGGGGCTTTCAGATACGCAGTATTTT
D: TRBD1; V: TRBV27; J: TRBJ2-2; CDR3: CASSFLRTGQAGELFF; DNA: TGTGCCAGCAGTTTTTTAAGGACAGGGCAGGCCGGGGAGCTGTTTTTT
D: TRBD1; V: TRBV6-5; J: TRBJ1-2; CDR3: CASSTPGQGSAF; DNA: TGTGCCAGCAGCACACCGGGACAGGGATCTGCATTC
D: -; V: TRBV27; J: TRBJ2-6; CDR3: CASSSTVSGANVLTF; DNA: TGTGCCAGCAGTTCGACAGTGTCTGGGGCCAACGTCCTGACTTTC
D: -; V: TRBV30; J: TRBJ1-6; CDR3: CAWSVARAGSYNSPLHF; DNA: TGTGCCTGGAGTGTAGCTCGGGCAGGATCCTATAATTCACCCCTCCACTTT
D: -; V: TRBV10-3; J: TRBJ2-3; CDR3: CAISEYGNTDTQYF; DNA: TGTGCCATCAGTGAGTACGGGAATACAGATACGCAGTATTTT
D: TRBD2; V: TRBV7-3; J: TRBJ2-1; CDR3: CASSSQRGPYNEQFF; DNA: TGTGCCAGCAGCTCGCAGCGGGGGCCCTACAATGAGCAGTTCTTC
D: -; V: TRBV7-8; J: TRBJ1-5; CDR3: CASSPQISGASQPQHF; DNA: TGTGCCAGCAGCCCACAAATTTCAGGGGCGTCCCAGCCCCAGCATTTT
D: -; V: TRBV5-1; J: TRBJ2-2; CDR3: CASSLVLQGNTGELFF; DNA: TGCGCCAGCAGCTTGGTTCTTCAGGGGAACACCGGGGAGCTGTTTTTT
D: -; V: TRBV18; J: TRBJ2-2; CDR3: CASSPPNRENTGELFF; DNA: TGTGCCAGCTCACCACCAAACAGGGAGAACACCGGGGAGCTGTTTTTT
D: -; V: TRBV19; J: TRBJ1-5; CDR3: CASSTPPQYSNQPQHF; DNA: TGTGCCAGTAGTACTCCACCCCAGTATAGCAATCAGCCCCAGCATTTT
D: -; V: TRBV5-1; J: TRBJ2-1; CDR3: CASSSRNYNEQFF; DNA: TGCGCCAGCAGCTCCAGGAACTACAATGAGCAGTTCTTC
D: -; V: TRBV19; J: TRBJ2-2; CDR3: CASSIAGSNTGELFF; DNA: TGTGCCAGTAGTATAGCAGGCAGCAACACCGGGGAGCTGTTTTTT
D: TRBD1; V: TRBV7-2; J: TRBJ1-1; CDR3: CASSPKEGDRVGDRTEAFF; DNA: TGTGCCAGCAGCCCAAAAGAGGGGGACAGGGTAGGGGATAGAACTGAAGCTTTCTTT